Given below is one TCR beta chain in context. The ends were cut back, 3 bases at V and 8 bases at J, with 19 bases in the middle. This CDR3 has 14 amino acids. Germline V gene data show CDR1 as SQVTM and CDR2 as ANQGSEA. The sample comes from a study of immune evolution from preneoplasia to lung adenocarcinoma. Repertoires were generated with immunoSEQ multiplex PCR, while TCRdb's copy carries only in-frame clones and drops some. The sample holds 6,000 to 9,000 clones; approximately 85% are singletons and the top ten take about 2.5%. This sequence was found in a person older than 75 with lung adenocarcinoma. Sample: FFPE minimally invasive lung adenocarcinoma tissue. The chain couples TRBV29-1 to TRBJ1-2; D is ambiguous. CDR3 in amino acids: CSVDAPGTQGGYTF. The CDR3 DNA reads TGCAGCGTTGACGCCCCGGGTACCCAAGGCGGCTACACCTTC.